The 23 T cell receptor beta chains in this list originate from one sample, sequenced in a study of cytomegalovirus exposure and HLA in healthy donors. PCR employed 60 Vbeta and 13 Jbeta primers. Libraries were prepared by immunoSEQ multiplex PCR; TCRdb keeps only in-frame clonotypes and omits some of them. The table has under 200,000 clones, roughly three quarters seen once; the top ten hold around 9.8%. The specimen was PBMCs. The receptors here all came from a young man in good health and CMV-seropositive.

The V call is TRBV12-5, the J call TRBJ1-6; the D gene is possibly TRBD1 (5 bases). CDR1 is LGHNT, CDR2 FRNRAP, per germline. Trimming cost V 6 bases and J 5 bases, with 8 bases left between them. This CDR3 has 13 residues. The CDR3: CASGDSHNSPLHF. The CDR3 nucleotides read TGTGCTAGTGGCGACAGCCATAATTCACCCCTCCACTTT.

The V call is TRBV29-1, the J call TRBJ2-5; perhaps TRBD2 as D (9 bases). The germline gives CDR1 SQVTM, CDR2 ANQGSEA. Trimming removed 3 bases from V and 5 bases from J, with 16 bases in between. The CDR3 contains 14 residues. This CDR3 reads CSVEDRAGGETQYF. The CDR3 DNA follows: TGCAGCGTTGAGGACAGGGCGGGGGGGGAGACCCAGTACTTC.

The V and J genes are TRBV6-5 and TRBJ2-3, with 9 bases matching TRBD2. The J segment lost 2 bases and the V segment lost 7 bases, leaving 7 bases of the junction unmatched. This CDR3 contains 15 residues. Germline V CDR1 and CDR2: MNHEY, SVGAGI. As DNA, the CDR3 is TGTGCCAGCAAGCTAGCGGGAACATCCACAGATACGCAGTATTTT. It encodes CASKLAGTSTDTQYF.

Only one count was recorded for this clone. V and J are TRBV10-3 and TRBJ2-1; TRBD1 aligns across 9 bases. The CDR3 sequence is 20 residues long. Trimming removed 0 bases from V and 5 bases from J; junction bases left unmatched: 17. Germline values: CDR1 ENHRY, CDR2 SYGVKD. In DNA, the CDR3 is TGTGCCATCAGTGAGTCTTCGGGACAGGGCCCAAGGATGCCGCACAATGAGCAGTTCTTC. Encoded protein: CAISESSGQGPRMPHNEQFF.

This chain uses TRBV5-4 with TRBJ2-5; 7 positions agree with TRBD2. V lost 4 bases, J lost 6 bases, and 12 bases stayed unmatched. This CDR3 comprises 15 residues. The germline V gene has CDR1 SGHNT and CDR2 YYREEE (reference sequence). CDR3 protein: CASSTSGLELQTQYF. Written as DNA, the CDR3 is TGTGCCAGCAGCACCTCAGGACTAGAGTTGCAGACCCAGTACTTC.

This clone was found once. This sequence joins TRBV9 and TRBJ2-6; tentative D call: TRBD2 (6 bases). The CDR3 loop spans 18 amino acids. Germline values: CDR1 SGDLS, CDR2 YYNGEE. Trimming took off 0 bases at V and 0 bases at J, with 13 bases between the two ends. CDR3 protein: CASSVGYSGSSGANVLTF. The DNA for the CDR3 is TGTGCCAGCAGCGTAGGGTATAGCGGAAGCTCTGGGGCCAACGTCCTGACTTTC.

The chain has TRBV19 and TRBJ2-1; 10 positions agree with TRBD1. The CDR3 covers 16 residues. J gave up 3 bases and V 2 bases, and 4 bases lay outside the gene matches. From germline, CDR1 is LNHDA and CDR2 SQIVND (reference sequence). The CDR3: CASSIQGTGVYNEQFF. The CDR3, as DNA: TGTGCCAGTAGTATACAAGGGACAGGGGTCTACAATGAGCAGTTCTTC.

This clone was observed a few times. The rearrangement uses TRBV29-1 and TRBJ1-1, with D possibly being TRBD1 (5 bases). The CDR3 contains 14 residues. The germline V and J ends were trimmed by 1 base and 2 bases, with 11 bases remaining between them. Germline V gene sequence: CDR1 SQVTM, CDR2 ANQGSEA. CDR3 amino acids: CSVEGFDSNTEAFF. In DNA form, the CDR3 reads TGCAGCGTTGAAGGTTTCGACAGTAACACTGAAGCTTTCTTT.

As concerns this clone: The junction does not match germline at one end; this may be a read error. As DNA, the CDR3 is TGCGCCACCACGACGGGCTCTGGGGCCAACGGCCTGACTTTC. It translates to CATTTGSGANGLTF. The chain combines TRBV5-1 with TRBJ2-6, with D tentatively TRBD1 (5 bases). The CDR3 is 14 amino acids. Germline V gene lookup returns CDR1 SGHRS and CDR2 YFSETQ.

The chain links TRBV21-1 to TRBJ2-7; TRBD1 was called by the table and not checked on the DNA. TRBV21-1 is labeled a pseudogene. The length of the CDR3 is 16 residues. The CDR3 sequence is CASSKAPRDSPREQYF. The CDR3, as DNA: TGTGCCAGCAGCAAAGCGCCTCGGGACAGCCCCCGGGAGCAGTACTTC.

This clone was detected once. The chain carries TRBV9 and TRBJ1-4; the D gene is possibly TRBD1 (6 bases). The CDR3 spans 15 residues. Germline V gene data show CDR1 as SGDLS and CDR2 as YYNGEE. With 4 bases removed from V and 2 bases from J, the gap between germline ends came to 12 bases. DNA for the CDR3: TGTGCCAGCAGCCTTTCAGGGGTCACTAATGAAAAACTGTTTTTT. This encodes CASSLSGVTNEKLFF.

The genes are TRBV2 and TRBJ1-2; D remains ambiguous. The germline V gene encodes CDR1 SNHLY and CDR2 FYNNEI. This CDR3 comprises 12 residues. Between the trimmed V and J ends, which lost 8 bases and 4 bases, there was a span of 11 bases. The CDR3 sequence: CASDLSGYGYTF. The CDR3 nucleotides are TGTGCCAGCGACCTCTCGGGCTATGGCTACACCTTC.

The V and J genes are TRBV5-6 and TRBJ1-5, with D possibly matching TRBD1 (6 bases). Germline V CDR1 and CDR2: SGHDT, YYEEEE. The CDR3 consists of 15 residues. Trimming cost V 4 bases and J 7 bases, with 18 bases left between them. CDR3 loop: CASSDGGATGQPQHF. DNA of the CDR3: TGTGCCAGCAGCGATGGGGGGGCGACGGGGCAGCCCCAGCATTTT.

V is TRBV10-3 and J is TRBJ1-1; 9 nucleotides match TRBD1. The germline gives CDR1 ENHRY, CDR2 SYGVKD. CDR3 size: 15 residues. The ends lost 3 bases at V and 1 base at J; junction bases unmatched: 3. The DNA of the CDR3 is TGTGCCATCAGTGAAGGGACAGGGTCGAACACTGAAGCTTTCTTT. Protein sequence: CAISEGTGSNTEAFF.

This rearrangement joins TRBV5-4 to TRBJ2-7; the match to TRBD2 covers 11 bases. This CDR3 region has 16 residues. Germline CDR1 SGHNT, CDR2 YYREEE (reference sequence). J was trimmed by 6 bases and V by 4 bases; bases with no gene match: 12. The DNA for the CDR3 is TGTGCCAGCAGCGCTCCTCCTAGCGGGGGGACCCGCGAGCAGTACTTC. It encodes CASSAPPSGGTREQYF.

This clone appeared a few times. The chain recombines TRBV4-3 with TRBJ1-1; D not certain. The CDR3 runs 14 residues. The V gene lost 0 bases and the J gene lost 7 bases, with 12 bases spanning the gap. Germline CDR1 and CDR2: LGHNA and YSLEER. CDR3 amino acids: CASSQDSRLGEAFF. In DNA, the CDR3 is TGCGCCAGCAGCCAAGATTCCAGGTTGGGTGAAGCTTTCTTT.

The CDR3 protein is CASSVGGTASTEAFF. CDR3 coding DNA: TGTGCCAGCAGCGTAGGGGGGACAGCGAGTACTGAAGCTTTCTTT. This rearrangement joins TRBV9 to TRBJ1-1, with 7 bases identical to TRBD1. This CDR3 contains 15 residues. The germline V gene has CDR1 SGDLS and CDR2 YYNGEE. Losses at the gene ends were 0 bases for V and 5 bases for J; bases not matched to a gene: 7.

V usage is TRBV5-4 and J usage is TRBJ1-6; D gene ambiguous. The CDR3 extends over 14 amino acids. V shed 2 bases and J shed 8 bases, with 11 bases lying between them. CDR1 is SGHNT and CDR2 is YYREEE in the germline V gene (reference sequence). The CDR3 spells CASSLSRSDSPLHF. CDR3 DNA: TGTGCCAGCAGCTTAAGCAGGTCAGATTCACCCCTCCACTTT.

The genes are TRBV2 and TRBJ2-5; 13 bases are a match to TRBD2. V was clipped by 5 bases and J by 5 bases; unmatched bases: 5. The CDR3 covers 15 residues. Germline-derived CDR1 and CDR2 are SNHLY and FYNNEI. In nucleotides, the CDR3 is TGTGCCAGCAGTCCGACTAGCGGGGGGCCCGAGACCCAGTACTTC. Protein: CASSPTSGGPETQYF.

This clone was seen once. The V and J genes are TRBV5-1 and TRBJ2-2; 14 bases align to TRBD2. CDR1 and CDR2 from the germline V gene are SGHRS and YFSETQ. J was trimmed by 6 bases and V by 1 base; bases with no gene match: 2. This CDR3 has 16 residues. The CDR3 DNA sequence: TGCGCCAGCAGCTTGTCGACTAGCGGGGGGGCCGGGGAGCTGTTTTTT. Translated, it gives CASSLSTSGGAGELFF.

The rearrangement uses TRBV5-1 and TRBJ2-5, with D perhaps matching TRBD1 (6 bases). Per the germline V gene, CDR1 is SGHRS and CDR2 is YFSETQ. The CDR3 totals 16 residues. V was cut by 0 bases and J by 5 bases, with 17 bases left in between. The CDR3: CASSLVAGAEVETQYF. The CDR3 bases are TGCGCCAGCAGCTTGGTTGCAGGGGCGGAGGTGGAGACCCAGTACTTC.

The DNA for the CDR3 is TGCGCCAGCAGCTTGTTCGTTCGGACTAGCGAATACACCGGGGAGCTGTTTTTT. Protein sequence: CASSLFVRTSEYTGELFF. The chain carries TRBV5-1 and TRBJ2-2; 9 bases fit TRBD2. The CDR3 totals 18 residues. V trimming: 1 base; J trimming: 3 bases; junction bases outside the gene matches: 10. Germline V gene lookup returns CDR1 SGHRS and CDR2 YFSETQ.

A word on this clone: Relative to the germline gene, one junction end is altered; a read error may explain this. The chain carries TRBV2 and TRBJ1-5; 12 nucleotides line up with TRBD1. Germline V gives CDR1 SNHLY, CDR2 FYNNEI. CDR3 size: 16 residues. The CDR3 nucleotides read TGTGCCAGCAGGGAAGGGACAGGGGGCGTCAATCAGCCCCAGCATTTT. Amino acids: CASREGTGGVNQPQHF.